The 25 T cell receptor beta chains in this list originate from one sample, sequenced in a study of shared clonotypes between healthy human individuals (TCRdb year 2020). The library was produced with the immunoSEQ multiplex PCR assay. TCRdb re-hosts the immuneACCESS table, in-frame sequences only. Its copies lack some clones; in the studies checked, an unresolved V gene accounts for under half of them, and the cause for the rest is not known. For this sample the table gives about 1.1 million clones, of which approximately 75% were detected only once. The top ten hold approximately 0.9% of the sample. Sequencing input: memory CD4+ T cells from PBMCs. Explained via the paper, the cell subset or site label denotes: CD45RA-negative fraction. Receptor source: a man between 18 and 35 years old in good health. Some clones in this sample may be carry-over from other donors' samples.

This clone was detected a few times. The V and J genes are TRBV6-6 and TRBJ1-1; possible D gene TRBD1, 5 bases. V lost 6 bases and J lost 4, with 9 bases in between. Germline loops: CDR1 MNHNY, CDR2 SVGAGI (reference sequence). This CDR3 is built from 12 residues. In nucleotides, the CDR3 is TGTGCCAGCAGAGCGGGGGGCACTGAAGCTTTCTTT. This encodes CASRAGGTEAFF.

The V and J genes are TRBV5-1 and TRBJ2-7, with TRBD1 identical over 9 bases. Germline-derived CDR1 and CDR2 are SGHRS and YFSETQ. Trimming took 7 bases from V and 5 from J; bases not matched to a gene: 13. The length of the CDR3 is 15 residues. CDR3 in DNA: TGCGCCAGCGGGAAAACGGGACAGGGAGGTAACGAGCAGTACTTC. It encodes CASGKTGQGGNEQYF.

The CDR3 nucleotides are TGTGCCAGCAGCTTAAGACAGACCTATGGCTACACCTTC. As protein: CASSLRQTYGYTF. The rearrangement joins TRBV7-2 to TRBJ1-2, with TRBD1 as a possible D gene (5 bases). Trimming left V 2 bases short and J 4 bases short, with 8 bases between. This CDR3 is built from 13 residues. Germline V gives CDR1 SGHTA, CDR2 FQGNSA. The full variable domain, with the rest looked up from reference TRBV7-2 and TRBJ1-2, is GAGVSQSPSNKVTEKGKDVELRCDPISGHTALYWYRQSLGQGLEFLIYFQGNSAPDKSGLPSDRFSAERTGGSVSTLTIQRTQQEDSAVYLCASSLRQTYGYTFGSGTRLTVV.

This chain connects TRBV7-8 to TRBJ1-3; the D gene is possibly TRBD1 (5 bases). Trimming removed 5 bases from V and 7 bases from J, with 18 bases in between. The CDR3 contains 15 residues. CDR1 and CDR2 from the germline V gene are SGHVS and FQNEAQ. The CDR3 spells CASSARVWGGNTIYF. CDR3 DNA sequence: TGTGCCAGCAGCGCCAGGGTCTGGGGAGGCAACACCATATATTTT.

This clone was seen a handful of times. The gene calls are TRBV28 and TRBJ1-5; the D gene is possibly TRBD1 (5 bases). V lost 8 bases to trimming and J lost 2 bases, with 10 bases between them. CDR1 is MDHEN, CDR2 SYDVKM, per germline. This CDR3 contains 13 residues. The CDR3 nucleotides are TGTGCCAGCCGGTGGGGGGGCAATCAGCCCCAGCATTTT. Translating gives CASRWGGNQPQHF.

This rearrangement joins TRBV7-2 to TRBJ1-1; D may be TRBD1 (5 bases). Germline assignment: CDR1 SGHTA and CDR2 FQGNSA. The CDR3 consists of 14 residues. Trimming shortened V by 6 bases and J by 1 base, and 12 bases separated the two germline ends. The CDR3 DNA follows: TGTGCCAGCAGTTATGGGGGACGGAACACTGAAGCTTTCTTT. This translates into CASSYGGRNTEAFF.

The V call is TRBV5-5, the J call TRBJ1-2, with TRBD1 as a possible D gene (5 bases). This CDR3 contains 19 residues. V was pared by 2 bases and J by 4 bases, with 27 bases between. Looked up from germline, CDR1 is SGHKS and CDR2 is YYEKEE (reference sequence). CDR3 residues: CASSLSSGWREGPSYGYTF. For the CDR3, the DNA is TGTGCCAGCAGCTTATCCTCAGGGTGGCGTGAAGGGCCTAGCTATGGCTACACCTTC.

As regards this clone: Different DNA sequences within this sample yield the same CDR3. The V and J genes are TRBV7-9 and TRBJ1-1; D might be TRBD1 (6 bases). Germline V lookup: CDR1 SEHNR, CDR2 FQNEAQ (reference sequence). The CDR3 is 14 residues long. V gave up 2 bases and J gave up 2 bases, with 9 bases separating them. The CDR3 spells CASSLQGTNTEAFF. CDR3 bases: TGTGCCAGCAGCTTACAGGGGACCAACACTGAAGCTTTCTTT.

The chain links TRBV2 to TRBJ2-3; no clear D gene. Germline CDR1 reads SNHLY; CDR2 reads FYNNEI. This CDR3 contains 13 residues. V lost 8 bases and J 0 bases, leaving 9 bases between the germline ends. The CDR3 DNA follows: TGTGCCAGCCCGAGCAGAAGCACAGATACGCAGTATTTT. Amino acids: CASPSRSTDTQYF.

With respect to this clone: Other DNA sequences from this sample encode an identical CDR3 as well. The rearrangement uses TRBV28 and TRBJ1-3; D not certain. The CDR3 has 13 amino acids. The germline V gene encodes CDR1 MDHEN and CDR2 SYDVKM. V dropped 6 bases and J dropped 4 bases, with 10 bases sitting between them. The CDR3 DNA is TGTGCCAGCAGCCGGAGCTCGGGAAACACCATATATTTT. It specifies CASSRSSGNTIYF.

This rearrangement joins TRBV10-2 to TRBJ1-5; D is undetermined. The CDR3 contains 14 residues. Germline CDR1 reads WSHSY; CDR2 reads SAAADI. V was trimmed by 0 bases and J by 7 bases, leaving 10 bases between them. Written as DNA, the CDR3 is TGCGCCAGCAGTGAGTCCTCAGAGTTGCAGCCCCAGCATTTT. This sequence encodes CASSESSELQPQHF.

The V and J genes are TRBV6-6 and TRBJ1-1; D unclear. Germline CDR1 MNHNY, CDR2 SVGAGI (reference sequence). Trimming removed 7 bases from V and 7 bases from J, with 16 bases in between. The CDR3 runs to 13 residues. CDR3 sequence: CASTKDEMNEAFF. The CDR3 DNA is TGTGCCAGCACAAAGGACGAAATGAATGAAGCTTTCTTT.

This chain uses TRBV4-1 with TRBJ2-7, with TRBD1 matching over 8 bases. Germline V gene data show CDR1 as MGHRA and CDR2 as YSYEKL. V trimming: 1 base; J trimming: 3 bases; junction bases outside the gene matches: 5. The CDR3 covers 15 residues. The CDR3 sequence: CASSQAQGVGYEQYF. CDR3 coding DNA: TGCGCCAGCAGCCAAGCACAGGGGGTGGGCTACGAGCAGTACTTC.

The rearrangement joins TRBV19 to TRBJ1-1, with 12 positions matching TRBD1. CDR3 length: 16 amino acids. The V segment lost 3 bases and the J segment 11 bases; nucleotides outside the gene matches: 13. Per the germline V gene, CDR1 is LNHDA and CDR2 is SQIVND (reference sequence). This CDR3 reads CASSIRTGTGGRVAFF. As DNA, the CDR3 is TGTGCCAGTAGTATTCGGACCGGGACAGGGGGCCGGGTGGCTTTCTTT.

V is TRBV30 and J is TRBJ2-3; 12 nucleotides match TRBD2. Germline V CDR1 and CDR2: GTSNPN, SVGIG (reference sequence). With V trimmed by 0 bases and J by 14 bases, 9 bases remained unmatched. This CDR3 has 14 residues. The CDR3 sequence: CAWSVPSGRAKPYF. As DNA, the CDR3 is TGTGCCTGGAGTGTACCTAGCGGGAGGGCCAAGCCGTATTTT.

In this sample, this clone turned up once. This chain links TRBV5-4 with TRBJ2-1, with 10 nucleotides matching TRBD2. Trimming removed 3 bases from V and 6 bases from J; junction bases left unmatched: 6. The CDR3 loop spans 15 amino acids. CDR1 and CDR2 (germline): SGHNT, YYREEE (reference sequence). CDR3: CASSSSGRALNEQFF. In DNA, the CDR3 is TGTGCCAGCAGCTCAAGCGGGAGGGCCCTCAATGAGCAGTTCTTC.

The chain combines TRBV19 with TRBJ2-3; TRBD2 agrees at 14 bases. The CDR3 is 18 amino acids. Germline CDR1 is LNHDA and CDR2 is SQIVND (reference sequence). Trimming at V came to 5 bases and at J to 4 bases, leaving 11 bases not matched to a gene. Here the CDR3 DNA reads TGTGCCAGTAGTCCCGGACTAGCGGGAGGCAGAATGGCAGATACGCAGTATTTT. Amino acid sequence: CASSPGLAGGRMADTQYF.

The chain uses TRBV9 and TRBJ2-3; 7 bases align to TRBD2. The CDR3 has 19 amino acids. J was trimmed by 0 bases and V by 3 bases; bases with no gene match: 16. From germline, CDR1 is SGDLS and CDR2 YYNGEE. CDR3 sequence (DNA): TGTGCCAGCAGCGCGTACGCTAGCGGCTCCCTCGGGAGCACAGATACGCAGTATTTT. Translated, it gives CASSAYASGSLGSTDTQYF.

The rearrangement links TRBV27 to TRBJ1-1; 7 positions agree with TRBD1. The V gene's germline CDR1 is MNHEY and CDR2 SMNVEV (reference sequence). With 2 bases clipped from V and 4 bases from J, the junction kept 16 bases outside the gene matches. The CDR3 runs to 18 residues. CDR3 nucleotide sequence: TGTGCCAGCAGTTTAGACTTGGGGAGGGGGCCCCTGGGCACTGAAGCTTTCTTT. Its protein product is CASSLDLGRGPLGTEAFF.

The gene calls are TRBV4-1 and TRBJ2-1; D may be TRBD2 (7 bases). V lost 3 bases and J 3 bases, leaving 18 bases between the germline ends. Germline-derived CDR1 and CDR2 are MGHRA and YSYEKL. The CDR3 covers 17 residues. CDR3 amino acids: CASSQRGGVTYYNEQFF. CDR3 nucleotides: TGCGCCAGCAGCCAGAGGGGGGGAGTAACATACTACAATGAGCAGTTCTTC.

In regard to this clone: The identical CDR3 is also encoded by other nucleotide sequences in the sample. This rearrangement joins TRBV2 to TRBJ1-5; tentative D call: TRBD1 (5 bases). V dropped 6 bases and J dropped 3 bases, with 9 bases sitting between them. Germline V gives CDR1 SNHLY, CDR2 FYNNEI. The CDR3 runs 13 residues. The CDR3 DNA sequence: TGTGCCAGCAGAGACAGCCCCAATCAGCCCCAGCATTTT. Encoded protein: CASRDSPNQPQHF.

CDR3 coding DNA: TGCGCCAGCAGCGGGACCCGCACCAACAATGAGCAGTTCTTC. It translates to CASSGTRTNNEQFF. The chain couples TRBV4-1 to TRBJ2-1, with D perhaps being TRBD1 or TRBD2 (5 bases each). V lost 5 bases and J lost 5, with 13 bases in between. The CDR3 spans 14 residues. Per germline, CDR1 MGHRA and CDR2 YSYEKL.

The CDR3 nucleotides are TGTGCCAGCAGCCCAGGCGGGATAGATACGCAGTATTTT. Encoded protein: CASSPGGIDTQYF. This chain joins TRBV7-3 and TRBJ2-3, with a tentative D call TRBD2 (6 bases). The CDR3 loop spans 13 amino acids. CDR1 is SGHTA, CDR2 FQGTGA, per germline. Trimming took off 5 bases at V and 5 bases at J, with 11 bases between the two ends.

This clone was detected ten times or more. Other nucleotide sequences in the sample specify the same CDR3. The chain couples TRBV9 to TRBJ1-4; D is unresolved. Trimming removed 1 base at V and 0 bases at J, with 7 bases between. The germline gives CDR1 SGDLS, CDR2 YYNGEE. This CDR3 is 15 amino acids long. The CDR3 DNA reads TGTGCCAGCAGCGTATACGGGGCAACTAATGAAAAACTGTTTTTT. Its translation: CASSVYGATNEKLFF.

There are a few counts of this clone. A far larger clone is only one base removed, so a read error is likely. This sample includes further DNA sequences coding for the same CDR3. The rearrangement uses TRBV30 and TRBJ2-5; D not certain. Germline-derived CDR1 and CDR2 are GTSNPN and SVGIG (reference sequence). The CDR3 is 14 amino acids. The CDR3 nucleotides read TGCGCCTGGAGTGTAATCGGCAACCTTGGGACCCAGTACTTC. Protein sequence: CAWSVIGNLGTQYF.